This record concerns one T cell receptor beta chain sequence. This CDR3 spans 15 amino acids. The germline CDR1 and CDR2 sequences are SEHNR and FQNEAQ (reference sequence). TRB cDNA was prepared as libraries by UMI-labeled 5' RACE. TCRdb re-called the 5' RACE reads and gives one entry per CDR3 protein, without DNA. Here the sample table reports approximately 38,000 distinct CDR3 sequences. This entry comes from a study of CXCR3-negative and CXCR3-positive naive CD8 T cells. The rearrangement uses TRBV7-9 and TRBJ2-5. This TCR was recovered from a human donor in good health. Some clones in this sample may be carry-over from other donors' samples. Source material: memory CD8+ T cells from blood. CDR3 sequence reads: CASSLVQWIEETQYF. Full variable domain (outside the CDR3, taken from reference TRBV7-9 and TRBJ2-5): DTGVSQNPRHKITKRGQNVTFRCDPISEHNRLYWYRQTLGQGPEFLTYFQNEAQLEKSRLLSDRFSAERPKGSFSTLEIQRTEQGDSAMYLCASSLVQWIEETQYFGPGTRLLVL.